The 30 T cell receptor beta chains listed next were all sequenced from one sample in a study of shared clonotypes between healthy human individuals. Some clones are missing from TCRdb's copy, which holds only in-frame ones; the method was immunoSEQ multiplex PCR. The sample has approximately 500,000 clones; 70% to 80% are singletons. The sequenced material came from PBMCs. These receptors were obtained from a woman aged 40 to 55 in good health. Some clones in this sample may be carry-over from other donors' samples.

With regard to this clone: This may come from a read error, since a much larger clone is one base off. J is TRBJ2-1 and V is TRBV2; D is unclear. The CDR3 covers 13 residues. Trimming stripped 1 base from V and 0 bases from J, with 1 base between. CDR1 and CDR2 (germline): SNHLY, FYNNEI. The CDR3 DNA sequence: TGTGCCAGCAGTGAAGACTCCTACAATGAGCAGTTCTTC. It encodes CASSEDSYNEQFF.

This clone was recorded a few times. The genes are TRBV4-1 and TRBJ2-7; 10 bases fit TRBD2. From germline, CDR1 is MGHRA and CDR2 YSYEKL. This CDR3 has 16 residues. The V and J ends lost 1 base and 1 base, in that order; junction bases with no gene match: 4. The CDR3, as DNA: TGCGCCAGCAGCCAAGGACTAGCGGGCAAGTCCTACGAGCAGTACTTC. Translated: CASSQGLAGKSYEQYF.

V usage is TRBV10-1 and J usage is TRBJ2-1; the match to TRBD2 covers 13 bases. With V trimmed by 5 bases and J by 0 bases, 22 bases remained unmatched. Per germline, CDR1 WNHNN and CDR2 SYGVQD (reference sequence). This CDR3 is built from 23 residues. The CDR3 sequence: CASSHGTSGNRGGVTSSYNEQFF. The CDR3 DNA follows: TGCGCCAGCAGTCATGGGACTAGCGGGAATCGTGGGGGGGTCACTAGCTCCTACAATGAGCAGTTCTTC.

The CDR3 sequence is CAKRGTPSSYEQYF. In DNA form, the CDR3 reads TGTGCCAAACGTGGGACACCGAGCTCCTACGAGCAGTACTTC. The rearrangement joins TRBV18 to TRBJ2-7; the D gene is possibly TRBD1 (6 bases). V lost 10 bases and J lost 0, with 16 bases in between. The CDR3 spans 14 residues. Germline V gene lookup returns CDR1 KGHSH and CDR2 LQKENI.

The table lists this clone with a count of one. V and J are TRBV29-1 and TRBJ1-1; D is perhaps TRBD1 (5 bases). The V gene lost 7 bases and the J gene lost 5 bases, with 17 bases spanning the gap. Germline-derived CDR1 and CDR2 are SQVTM and ANQGSEA. The CDR3 contains 13 residues. CDR3 nucleotide sequence: TGCAGCGCCGAGGGAGGGGTGGGGACTGAAGCTTTCTTT. Protein: CSAEGGVGTEAFF. The entire variable domain, with the rest obtained from reference TRBV29-1 and TRBJ1-1, is as follows: SAVISQKPSRDICQRGTSLTIQCQVDSQVTMMFWYRQQPGQSLTLIATANQGSEATYESGFVIDKFPISRPNLTFSTLTVSNMSPEDSSIYLCSAEGGVGTEAFFGQGTRLTVV.

This chain links TRBV7-9 with TRBJ2-7; 7 nucleotides align to TRBD1. The germline CDR1 and CDR2 sequences are SEHNR and FQNEAQ (reference sequence). CDR3 length equals 14 residues. V dropped 4 bases and J dropped 6; count of bases not matched to a gene: 9. The CDR3 spells CASSSLDRDGEQYF. In DNA form, the CDR3 reads TGTGCCAGCAGCTCCTTAGACAGGGACGGCGAGCAGTACTTC.

The chain combines TRBV6-5 with TRBJ1-1; tentative D call: TRBD1 (5 bases). The germline V gene has CDR1 MNHEY and CDR2 SVGAGI. V lost 2 bases to trimming and J lost 11 bases, with 15 bases between them. CDR3 length equals 13 residues. The CDR3 is CASSYEGSGRAFF. The CDR3 DNA reads TGTGCCAGCAGTTACGAGGGGAGTGGCAGGGCTTTCTTT.

This clone was detected only once. The V call is TRBV5-1, the J call TRBJ2-1; 8 bases map to TRBD2. This CDR3 is built from 13 residues. Germline V gene sequence: CDR1 SGHRS, CDR2 YFSETQ. After removal of 4 bases from V and 9 bases from J, the junction contained 6 bases not matched to a gene. The CDR3 protein is CASSGQTSVEQFF. The CDR3 DNA sequence: TGCGCCAGCAGCGGACAGACTAGCGTTGAGCAGTTCTTC.

The chain carries TRBV15 and TRBJ1-3, with D hard to call. The V gene lost 0 bases and the J gene lost 0 bases, with 9 bases spanning the gap. CDR3 size: 16 residues. CDR1 is LNHNV, CDR2 YYDKDF, per germline (reference sequence). In DNA form, the CDR3 reads TGTGCCACCAGCAGAGATATGGCAGACTCTGGAAACACCATATATTTT. Translation gives CATSRDMADSGNTIYF.

The V call is TRBV10-3, the J call TRBJ2-1, with 12 bases that match TRBD2. The CDR3 is 18 residues long. The V and J ends lost 3 bases and 0 bases, in that order; junction bases with no gene match: 6. Germline CDR1 ENHRY, CDR2 SYGVKD. In nucleotides, the CDR3 is TGTGCCATCAGTGAATCCGGGACTAGCGGGCCCTCCTACAATGAGCAGTTCTTC. Encoded protein: CAISESGTSGPSYNEQFF.

The CDR3 bases are TGTGCCAGCAGTGTGACAGCGAACACTGAAGCTTTCTTT. Translated: CASSVTANTEAFF. The chain joins TRBV28 to TRBJ1-1; perhaps TRBD1 as D (5 bases). V lost 5 bases to trimming and J lost 1 base, with 8 bases between them. Per germline, CDR1 MDHEN and CDR2 SYDVKM. This CDR3 region has 13 residues.

This clone showed up just once. The rearrangement uses TRBV7-8 and TRBJ2-3; 8 positions match TRBD1. Trimming removed 1 base from V and 6 bases from J; junction bases left unmatched: 6. The CDR3 contains 15 residues. The germline V gene encodes CDR1 SGHVS and CDR2 FQNEAQ. The CDR3 protein is CASSLDSGGADTQYF. Here the CDR3 DNA reads TGTGCCAGCAGCTTAGACTCAGGGGGCGCCGATACGCAGTATTTT.

The rearrangement joins TRBV5-6 to TRBJ2-2; 13 positions match TRBD2. This CDR3 is built from 19 residues. Unmatched junction bases numbered 10, after V lost 4 bases and J lost 1 base. CDR1 is SGHDT, CDR2 YYEEEE, per germline. The CDR3 bases are TGTGCCAGCAGCCAAACTAGCGGGAGGGCCGGGGTGAACACCGGGGAGCTGTTTTTT. Translated: CASSQTSGRAGVNTGELFF.

J is TRBJ1-5 and V is TRBV28; TRBD1 agrees at 10 bases. The germline CDR1 and CDR2 sequences are MDHEN and SYDVKM. The CDR3 is 17 amino acids. V was clipped by 6 bases and J by 6 bases; unmatched bases: 14. The CDR3 spells CASSKPTGGEVSQPQHF. The CDR3 bases are TGTGCCAGCAGCAAACCGACAGGGGGCGAAGTTAGTCAGCCCCAGCATTTT.

As to this clone: An end of the junction does not agree with germline; a read error may underlie this. The chain has TRBV5-4 and TRBJ1-2; tentative D call: TRBD1 (5 bases). Germline V gene data show CDR1 as SGHNT and CDR2 as YYREEE (reference sequence). The CDR3 contains 12 residues. CDR3 region: CASSPRSGHKAF. CDR3 DNA: TGTGCCAGCAGCCCCAGGTCCGGACACAAGGCCTTC. The variable domain in full, with the rest retrieved from reference TRBV5-4 and TRBJ1-2, is ETGVTQSPTHLIKTRGQQVTLRCSSQSGHNTVSWYQQALGQGPQFIFQYYREEENGRGNFPPRFSGLQFPNYSSELNVNALELDDSALYLCASSPRSGHKAFGSGTRLTVV.

The rearrangement joins TRBV5-6 to TRBJ1-1, with no clear D. CDR1 and CDR2 (germline): SGHDT, YYEEEE. Deletions cut 4 bases from V and 5 bases from J, with 12 bases between. This CDR3 contains 13 residues. In nucleotides, the CDR3 is TGTGCCAGCAGCCTGACCGGTAGGACTGAAGCTTTCTTT. Its protein product is CASSLTGRTEAFF.

The J gene is TRBJ1-1, the V gene TRBV11-3; D is perhaps TRBD1 (5 bases). Germline assignment: CDR1 SGHNT and CDR2 YENEEA. The CDR3 runs 13 residues. Trimming removed 3 bases at V and 5 bases at J, with 10 bases between. CDR3: CASSLGRGTEAFF. In nucleotides, the CDR3 is TGTGCCAGCAGCTTGGGTAGGGGTACTGAAGCTTTCTTT.

The chain employs TRBV9 and TRBJ1-3; weak D call: TRBD1 (6 bases). This CDR3 comprises 14 residues. Germline V gene sequence: CDR1 SGDLS, CDR2 YYNGEE. With 2 bases removed from V and 3 bases from J, the gap between germline ends came to 9 bases. The CDR3 sequence is CASSVQGSGNTIYF. In nucleotides, the CDR3 is TGTGCCAGCAGCGTGCAGGGGAGTGGAAACACCATATATTTT.

With regard to this clone: The same CDR3 arises from other DNA sequences in this sample as well. The J gene is TRBJ1-2, the V gene TRBV30; D not certain. The V end lost 5 bases, the J end lost 0 bases, and 7 bases lay between the germline ends. From germline, CDR1 is GTSNPN and CDR2 SVGIG (reference sequence). There are 12 residues in the CDR3. CDR3 nucleotide sequence: TGTGCCTGGGAGGGCGCTAACTATGGCTACACCTTC. Protein: CAWEGANYGYTF.

The chain combines TRBV19 with TRBJ2-1; D gene unclear. This CDR3 is built from 15 residues. The V gene lost 5 bases and the J gene lost 4 bases, with 15 bases spanning the gap. Germline V lookup: CDR1 LNHDA, CDR2 SQIVND (reference sequence). DNA for the CDR3: TGTGCCAGTAGTTCCCTGTCTAGTGAGTACAATGAGCAGTTCTTC. Residues: CASSSLSSEYNEQFF.

V is TRBV7-6 and J is TRBJ2-3, with D perhaps assigned TRBD1 or TRBD2 (6 bases each). Germline V gives CDR1 SGHVS, CDR2 FNYEAQ. The CDR3 sequence is 16 residues long. V was clipped by 3 bases and J by 2 bases, with 15 bases between them. As DNA, the CDR3 is TGTGCCAGCAGCTTGCTGGGGGGCTCTAACACAGATACGCAGTATTTT. Protein product: CASSLLGGSNTDTQYF.

This rearrangement joins TRBV6-6 to TRBJ2-7, with a weak D call TRBD1 (6 bases). The V gene's germline CDR1 is MNHNY and CDR2 SVGAGI (reference sequence). V was clipped by 2 bases and J by 7 bases, with 15 bases between them. The length of the CDR3 is 14 residues. Here the CDR3 DNA reads TGTGCCAGCAGTTACGGCCAGGGGCAGGGGGAGCAGTACTTC. Its protein is CASSYGQGQGEQYF.

J is TRBJ2-1 and V is TRBV28, with D perhaps matching TRBD2 (6 bases). The V end lost 2 bases, the J end lost 6 bases, and 14 bases lay between the germline ends. Germline V CDR1 and CDR2: MDHEN, SYDVKM. The CDR3 spans 15 residues. The CDR3 here is CASSLLGLGANEQFF. The CDR3 DNA reads as TGTGCCAGCAGTTTACTGGGACTTGGGGCCAATGAGCAGTTCTTC.

The chain links TRBV6-5 to TRBJ2-6; unclear D gene. CDR1 is MNHEY, CDR2 SVGAGI, per germline. The CDR3 is 15 residues long. The germline V and J ends were trimmed by 2 bases and 2 bases, with 7 bases remaining between them. CDR3 in amino acids: CASSYGFAGANVLTF. CDR3 bases: TGTGCCAGCAGTTACGGGTTCGCTGGGGCCAACGTCCTGACTTTC.

Written as DNA, the CDR3 is TGTGCCAGCTCACCCTTTAGCAATCAGCCCCAGCATTTT. Protein: CASSPFSNQPQHF. The chain links TRBV18 to TRBJ1-5; D not certain. With 3 bases removed from V and 0 bases from J, the gap between germline ends came to 3 bases. Germline assignment: CDR1 KGHSH and CDR2 LQKENI. The CDR3 runs 13 residues. The full variable domain, its missing parts supplied by reference TRBV18 and TRBJ1-5, is NAGVMQNPRHLVRRRGQEARLRCSPMKGHSHVYWYRQLPEEGLKFMVYLQKENIIDESGMPKERFSAEFPKEGPSILRIQQVVRGDSAAYFCASSPFSNQPQHFGDGTRLSIL.

This chain links TRBV5-8 with TRBJ2-7; 8 bases are shared with TRBD1. CDR3 length: 14 residues. Germline V gene data show CDR1 as SGHTS and CDR2 as YDEGEE. V shed 0 bases, J shed 7 bases, and the junction held 6 bases outside the gene matches. CDR3 residues: CASSLVQGAGEQYF. In nucleotides, the CDR3 is TGTGCCAGCAGCTTGGTTCAGGGGGCAGGAGAGCAGTACTTC.

The chain has TRBV5-4 and TRBJ2-3; perhaps TRBD2 as D (5 bases). This CDR3 is built from 15 residues. The germline gives CDR1 SGHNT, CDR2 YYREEE (reference sequence). V was trimmed by 4 bases and J by 4 bases, leaving 16 bases between them. DNA of the CDR3: TGTGCCAGCAGCCCGGACTTCGGTCGGGCAGATACGCAGTATTTT. Protein sequence: CASSPDFGRADTQYF. Supplemented by reference TRBV5-4 and TRBJ2-3, the full variable domain reads ETGVTQSPTHLIKTRGQQVTLRCSSQSGHNTVSWYQQALGQGPQFIFQYYREEENGRGNFPPRFSGLQFPNYSSELNVNALELDDSALYLCASSPDFGRADTQYFGPGTRLTVL.

This clone came up once. This chain connects TRBV10-3 to TRBJ1-2; 7 bases align to TRBD1. CDR1 and CDR2 from the germline V gene are ENHRY and SYGVKD. V was clipped by 7 bases and J by 7 bases; unmatched bases: 15. CDR3 length: 15 residues. CDR3 sequence (DNA): TGTGCCATCAACAAAGGGGGCGGTATCCCCTCTGGCTACACCTTC. Encoded protein: CAINKGGGIPSGYTF.

This chain uses TRBV15 with TRBJ2-1; 7 bases are a match to TRBD1. CDR1 and CDR2 from the germline V gene are LNHNV and YYDKDF (reference sequence). This CDR3 has 15 residues. The J segment lost 0 bases and the V segment lost 3 bases, leaving 2 bases of the junction unmatched. CDR3 sequence: CATSSDRASYNEQFF. The CDR3 bases are TGTGCCACCAGCAGCGACAGGGCCTCCTACAATGAGCAGTTCTTC.

The chain is built from TRBV6-4 and TRBJ2-7; TRBD1 agrees at 9 bases. This CDR3 contains 13 residues. The junction had 2 bases not matched to a gene; V was cut back by 5 bases and J by 3 bases. Germline-derived CDR1 and CDR2 are MRHNA and SNTAGT. The DNA of the CDR3 is TGTGCCAGCAGTCCGACAGGGGGCTACGAGCAGTACTTC. As protein: CASSPTGGYEQYF.